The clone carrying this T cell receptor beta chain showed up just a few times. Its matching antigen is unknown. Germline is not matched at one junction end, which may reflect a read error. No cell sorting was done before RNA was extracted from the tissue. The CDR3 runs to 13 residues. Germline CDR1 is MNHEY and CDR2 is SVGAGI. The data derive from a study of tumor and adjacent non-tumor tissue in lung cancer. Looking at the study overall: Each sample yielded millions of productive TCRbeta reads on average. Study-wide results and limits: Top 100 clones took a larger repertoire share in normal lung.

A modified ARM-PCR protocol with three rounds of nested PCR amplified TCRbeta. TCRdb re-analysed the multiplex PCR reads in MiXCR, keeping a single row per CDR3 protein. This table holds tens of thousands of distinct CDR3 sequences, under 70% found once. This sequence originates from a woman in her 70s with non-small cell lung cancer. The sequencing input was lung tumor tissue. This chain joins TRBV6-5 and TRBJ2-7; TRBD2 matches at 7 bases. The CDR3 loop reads CASSWRESYKQYF. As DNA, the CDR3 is TGTGCCAGTAGTTGGCGGGAGTCCTACAAGCAGTACTTC.